This T cell receptor (beta chain) was identified during a study of T cell clonality in common variable immunodeficiency. This clone was counted many times. Read coverage stops 3 residues before the CDR3 terminus; the germline J gene supplies the remainder. This CDR3 comprises 13 residues. Germline loops: CDR1 SGHDT, CDR2 YYEEEE. Trimming took off 7 bases at V and 3 bases at J, with 13 bases between the two ends. Using immunoSEQ multiplex PCR, the repertoire was profiled, and TCRdb retains in-frame clones only, with some absent. Captured here are 50,000 to 60,000 clones, none seen once; the top ten comprise around 0.82%.

The rearrangement joins TRBV5-6 to TRBJ1-2, with a tentative D call TRBD1 (6 bases). Sequenced input: peripheral blood mononuclear cells. The TCR comes from a person aged 18 to 75 in good health. The CDR3 sequence is CASGEWTDYGYTF. The CDR3 bases that were read are TGTGCCAGCGGCGAATGGACAGACTATGGC.